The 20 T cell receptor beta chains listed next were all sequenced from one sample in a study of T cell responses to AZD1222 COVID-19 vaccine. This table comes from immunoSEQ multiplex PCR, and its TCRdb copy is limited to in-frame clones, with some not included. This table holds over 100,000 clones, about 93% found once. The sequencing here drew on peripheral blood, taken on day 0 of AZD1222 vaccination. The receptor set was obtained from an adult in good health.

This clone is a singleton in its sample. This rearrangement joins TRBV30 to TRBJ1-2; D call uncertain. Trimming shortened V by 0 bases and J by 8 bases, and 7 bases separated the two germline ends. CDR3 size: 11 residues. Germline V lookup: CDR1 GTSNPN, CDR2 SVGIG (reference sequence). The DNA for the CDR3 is TGTGCCTGGAGTGTACGGATGGGCTACACCTTC. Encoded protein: CAWSVRMGYTF.

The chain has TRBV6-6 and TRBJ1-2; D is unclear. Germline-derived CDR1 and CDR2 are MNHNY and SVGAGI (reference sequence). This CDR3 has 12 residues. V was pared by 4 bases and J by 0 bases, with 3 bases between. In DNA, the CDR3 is TGTGCCAGCAGTTGGTCTAACTATGGCTACACCTTC. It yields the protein CASSWSNYGYTF.

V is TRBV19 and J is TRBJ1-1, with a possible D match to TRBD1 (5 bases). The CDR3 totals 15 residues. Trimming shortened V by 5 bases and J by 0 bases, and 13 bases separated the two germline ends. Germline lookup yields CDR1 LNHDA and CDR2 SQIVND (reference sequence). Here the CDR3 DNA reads TGTGCCAGTAGTGGGTTGGGACTCCTGAACACTGAAGCTTTCTTT. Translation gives CASSGLGLLNTEAFF.

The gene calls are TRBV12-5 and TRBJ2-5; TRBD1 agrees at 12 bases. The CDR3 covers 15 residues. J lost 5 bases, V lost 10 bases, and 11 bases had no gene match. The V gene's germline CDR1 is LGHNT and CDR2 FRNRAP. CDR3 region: CATAAGQGAWETQYF. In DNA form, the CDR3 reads TGTGCTACCGCCGCGGGACAGGGGGCTTGGGAGACCCAGTACTTC.

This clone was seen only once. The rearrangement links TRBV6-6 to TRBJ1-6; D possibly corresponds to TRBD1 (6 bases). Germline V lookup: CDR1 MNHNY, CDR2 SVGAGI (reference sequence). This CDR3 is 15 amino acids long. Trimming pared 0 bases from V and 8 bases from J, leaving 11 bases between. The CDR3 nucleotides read TGTGCCAGCAGTTACTCGGGGGGCCGTGATTCACCCCTCCACTTT. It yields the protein CASSYSGGRDSPLHF.

The CDR3 coding sequence is TGTGCCAGCAGTTACGGGGGACAGTTCCAAGAGACCCAGTACTTC. Translated, it gives CASSYGGQFQETQYF. The chain recombines TRBV6-5 with TRBJ2-5; 7 nucleotides align to TRBD1. Germline lookup yields CDR1 MNHEY and CDR2 SVGAGI. There are 15 residues in the CDR3. J gave up 1 base and V 2 bases, and 4 bases lay outside the gene matches.

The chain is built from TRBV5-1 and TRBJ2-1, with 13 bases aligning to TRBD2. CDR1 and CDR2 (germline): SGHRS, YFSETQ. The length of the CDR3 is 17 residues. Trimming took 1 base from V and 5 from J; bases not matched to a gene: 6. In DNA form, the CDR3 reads TGCGCCAGCAGCTTGACATTGACTAGCGGGGGGAACAATGAGCAGTTCTTC. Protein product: CASSLTLTSGGNNEQFF.

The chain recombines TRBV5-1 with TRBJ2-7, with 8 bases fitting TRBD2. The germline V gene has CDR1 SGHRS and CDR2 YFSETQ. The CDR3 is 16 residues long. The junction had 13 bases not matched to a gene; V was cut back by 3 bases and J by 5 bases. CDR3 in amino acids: CASSSNPGLVSDEQYF. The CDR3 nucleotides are TGCGCCAGCAGCTCGAATCCGGGACTAGTCTCTGACGAGCAGTACTTC.

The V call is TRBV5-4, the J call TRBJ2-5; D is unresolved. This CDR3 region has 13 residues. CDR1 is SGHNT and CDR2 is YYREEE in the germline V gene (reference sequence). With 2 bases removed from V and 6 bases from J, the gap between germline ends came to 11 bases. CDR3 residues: CASSFQIVKTQYF. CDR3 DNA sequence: TGTGCCAGCAGCTTTCAGATTGTAAAGACCCAGTACTTC.

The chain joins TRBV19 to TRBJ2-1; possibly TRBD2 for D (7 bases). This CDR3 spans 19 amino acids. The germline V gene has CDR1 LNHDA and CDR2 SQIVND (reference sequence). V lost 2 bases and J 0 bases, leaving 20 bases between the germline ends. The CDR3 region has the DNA TGTGCCAGTAGTATATGGGCGGTTGGCGGGGGCAGCTCCTACAATGAGCAGTTCTTC. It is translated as CASSIWAVGGGSSYNEQFF.

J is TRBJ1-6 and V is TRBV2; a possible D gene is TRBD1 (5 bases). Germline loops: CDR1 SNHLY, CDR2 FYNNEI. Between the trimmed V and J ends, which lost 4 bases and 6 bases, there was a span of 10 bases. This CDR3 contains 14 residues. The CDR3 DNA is TGTGCCAGCAGTGTCGGGGGGGTTAATTCACCCCTCCACTTT. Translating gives CASSVGGVNSPLHF.

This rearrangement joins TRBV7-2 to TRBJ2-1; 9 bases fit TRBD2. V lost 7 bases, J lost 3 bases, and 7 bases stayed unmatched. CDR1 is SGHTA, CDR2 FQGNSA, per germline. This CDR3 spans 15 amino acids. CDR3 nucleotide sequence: TGTGCCAGCACCTATCGCGGGAGGGGCTACAATGAGCAGTTCTTC. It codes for CASTYRGRGYNEQFF.

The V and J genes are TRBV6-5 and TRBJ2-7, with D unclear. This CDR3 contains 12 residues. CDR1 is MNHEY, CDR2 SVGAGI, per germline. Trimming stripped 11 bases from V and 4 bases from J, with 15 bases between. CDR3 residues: CASKDVIYEQYF. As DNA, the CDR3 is TGTGCCTCAAAGGATGTGATTTACGAGCAGTACTTC.

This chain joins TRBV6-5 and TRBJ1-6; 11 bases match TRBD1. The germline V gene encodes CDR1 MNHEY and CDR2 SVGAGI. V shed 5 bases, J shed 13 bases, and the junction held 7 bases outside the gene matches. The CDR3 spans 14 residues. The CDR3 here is CASSKPGQGVPLHF. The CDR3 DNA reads TGTGCCAGCAGTAAACCGGGACAGGGGGTCCCCCTCCACTTT.

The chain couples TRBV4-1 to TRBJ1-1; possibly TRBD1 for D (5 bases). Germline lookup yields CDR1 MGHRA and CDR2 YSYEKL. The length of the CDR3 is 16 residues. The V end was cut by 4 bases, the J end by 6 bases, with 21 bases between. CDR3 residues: CASSLQELSGSPEAFF. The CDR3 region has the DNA TGCGCCAGCAGCCTACAAGAATTGTCAGGGAGCCCTGAAGCTTTCTTT.

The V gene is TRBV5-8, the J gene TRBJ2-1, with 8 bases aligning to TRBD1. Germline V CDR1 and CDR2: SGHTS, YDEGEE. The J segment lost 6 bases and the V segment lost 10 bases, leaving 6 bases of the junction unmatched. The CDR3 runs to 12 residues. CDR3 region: CAGQGWGNEQFF. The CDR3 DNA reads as TGTGCCGGACAGGGATGGGGCAATGAGCAGTTCTTC.

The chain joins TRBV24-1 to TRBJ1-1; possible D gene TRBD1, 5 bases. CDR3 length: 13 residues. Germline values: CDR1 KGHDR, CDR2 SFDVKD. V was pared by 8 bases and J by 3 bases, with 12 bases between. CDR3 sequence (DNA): TGTGCCACCATCGGGACGGGGGACACTGAAGCTTTCTTT. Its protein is CATIGTGDTEAFF.

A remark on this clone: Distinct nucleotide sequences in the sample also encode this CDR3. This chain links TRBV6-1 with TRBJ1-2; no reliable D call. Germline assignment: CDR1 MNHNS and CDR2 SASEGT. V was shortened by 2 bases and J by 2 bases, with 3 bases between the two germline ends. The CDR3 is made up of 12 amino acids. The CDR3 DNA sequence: TGTGCCAGCAGTGAACGGAACTATGGCTACACCTTC. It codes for CASSERNYGYTF.

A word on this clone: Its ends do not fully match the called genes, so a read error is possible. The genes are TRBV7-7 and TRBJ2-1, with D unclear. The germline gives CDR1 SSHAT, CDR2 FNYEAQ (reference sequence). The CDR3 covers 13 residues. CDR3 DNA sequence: TGTGCTAGCAGCTTAGCCGCGTACAATGAGCAGTTCTTC. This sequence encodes CASSLAAYNEQFF.

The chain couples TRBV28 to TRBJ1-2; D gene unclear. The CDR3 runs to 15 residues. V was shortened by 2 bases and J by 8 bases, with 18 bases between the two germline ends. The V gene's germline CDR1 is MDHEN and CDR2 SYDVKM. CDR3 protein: CASSLPNGPTSGYTF. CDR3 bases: TGTGCCAGCAGTTTACCTAACGGGCCGACCAGCGGCTACACCTTC.